This T cell receptor beta chain came from a study of blood T cell repertoires in COVID-19. Study information: Donors in the United States, Italy and Spain gave samples during acute or convalescent COVID-19.

Authors' analysis steps: Amplified reference gene primers provided the basis for estimating nucleated cell counts. TCRdb's table, derived via immunoSEQ multiplex PCR, lists solely in-frame clones and lacks some. V and J calls plus clone size are reproduced from that table; the DNA served to infer D and trimming. The repertoire consists of approximately 140,000 clones, with around three quarters occurring once and the leading ten covering around 13%. CDR1 and CDR2 (germline): MDHEN, SYDVKM. This CDR3 is 16 amino acids long. V lost 10 bases and J lost 4; bases outside the gene matches: 16. The origin of this receptor is a man at least 80 years old with acute or convalescent COVID-19. The gene calls are TRBV28 and TRBJ1-5, with 7 bases fitting TRBD1. The sample was peripheral blood. The CDR3 DNA reads TGTGCCACCGAGAAGACAGGGAAGGGTGGGAATCAGCCCCAGCATTTT. Translated: CATEKTGKGGNQPQHF.